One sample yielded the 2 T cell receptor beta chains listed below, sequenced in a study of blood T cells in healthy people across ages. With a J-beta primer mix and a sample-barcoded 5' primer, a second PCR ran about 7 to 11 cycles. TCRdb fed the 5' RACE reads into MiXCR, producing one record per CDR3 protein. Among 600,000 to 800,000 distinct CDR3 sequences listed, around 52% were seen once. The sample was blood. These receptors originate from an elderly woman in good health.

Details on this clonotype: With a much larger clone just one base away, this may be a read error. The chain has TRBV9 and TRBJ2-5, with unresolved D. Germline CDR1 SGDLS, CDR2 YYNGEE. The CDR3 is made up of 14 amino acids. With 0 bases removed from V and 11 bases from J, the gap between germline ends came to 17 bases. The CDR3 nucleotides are TGTGCCAGCAGCGTAGTTGTGTCGACGAATGAGCAGTACTTC. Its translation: CASSVVVSTNEQYF.

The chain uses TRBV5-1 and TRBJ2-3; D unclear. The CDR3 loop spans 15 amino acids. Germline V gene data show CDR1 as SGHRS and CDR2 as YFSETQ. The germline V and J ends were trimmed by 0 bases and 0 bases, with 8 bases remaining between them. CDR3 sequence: CASSLEGPSTDTQYF. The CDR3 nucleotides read TGCGCCAGCAGCTTGGAAGGACCCAGCACAGATACGCAGTATTTT.